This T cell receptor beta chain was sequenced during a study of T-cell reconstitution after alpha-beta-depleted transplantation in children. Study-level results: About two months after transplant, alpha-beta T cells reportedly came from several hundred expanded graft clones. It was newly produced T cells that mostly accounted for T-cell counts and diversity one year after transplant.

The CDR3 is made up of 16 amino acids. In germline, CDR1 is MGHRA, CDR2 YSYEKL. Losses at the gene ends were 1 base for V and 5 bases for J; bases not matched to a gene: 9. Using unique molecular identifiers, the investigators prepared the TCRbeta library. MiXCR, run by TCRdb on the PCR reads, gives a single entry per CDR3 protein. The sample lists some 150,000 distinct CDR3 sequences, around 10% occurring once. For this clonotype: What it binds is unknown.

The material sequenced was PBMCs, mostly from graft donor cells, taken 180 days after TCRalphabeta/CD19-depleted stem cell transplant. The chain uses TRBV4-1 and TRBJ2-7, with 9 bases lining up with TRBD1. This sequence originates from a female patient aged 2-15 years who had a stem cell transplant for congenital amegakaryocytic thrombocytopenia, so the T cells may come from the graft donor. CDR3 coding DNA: TGCGCCAGCAGCCAAGGTCGGACAGGGGAGTGGAACGAGCAGTACTTC. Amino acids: CASSQGRTGEWNEQYF.